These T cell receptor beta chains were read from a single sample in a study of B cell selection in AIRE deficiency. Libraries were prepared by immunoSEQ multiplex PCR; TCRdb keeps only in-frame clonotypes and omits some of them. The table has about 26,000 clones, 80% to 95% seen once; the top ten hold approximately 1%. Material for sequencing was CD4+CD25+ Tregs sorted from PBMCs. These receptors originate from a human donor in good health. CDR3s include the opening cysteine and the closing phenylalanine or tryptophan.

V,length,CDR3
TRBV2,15,CASSEKAGFTDTQYF
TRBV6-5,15,CATRSGGGGDYGYTF
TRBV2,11,CASSGSNGYTF
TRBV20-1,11,CSAFGTHGYTF
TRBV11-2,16,CASKTRDRGRNTEAFF
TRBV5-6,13,CASSLGPADTQYF
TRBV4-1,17,CASSQIDILTVNTEAFF
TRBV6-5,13,CASRPTGTGELFF
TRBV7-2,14,CASSFSPAPYEQYF
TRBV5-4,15,CASSLQIERQETQYF
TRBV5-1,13,CASKNQGETEAFF
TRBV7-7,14,CASSLVSGKETQYF
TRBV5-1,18,CASSPWGGPSSYNSPLHF
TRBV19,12,CASSSLLYGYTF
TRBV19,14,CASSVGQYNSPLHF
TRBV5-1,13,CASSVGPRNTIYF
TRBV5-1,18,CASSWRTYLRSGANVLTF